This is a list of T cell receptor beta chains from one sample in a study of cytomegalovirus exposure and HLA in healthy donors. Method: immunoSEQ multiplex PCR; TCRdb's copy keeps in-frame clones and lacks some. The sample lists fewer than 140,000 clones, roughly four fifths seen once, with 3% to 4% in the top ten. The sample was PBMCs. The receptors originated from a man in his sixties in good health and CMV-seronegative. Both conserved end residues are part of each CDR3. Fields, in order: V gene, J gene, clone size, D gene, CDR3 protein, CDR3 DNA. The D gene is left open where the match is weak. Clone size is shown for a subset of rows, as once, few, many or a class of expanded clone.

V gene: TRBV10-2; J gene: TRBJ2-1; clone size: NA; D gene: TRBD1; CDR3 protein: CASSESSLGQGGSYNEQFF; CDR3 DNA: TGCGCCAGCAGTGAGTCCAGTCTGGGACAGGGGGGGTCCTACAATGAGCAGTTCTTC
V gene: TRBV7-2; J gene: TRBJ2-7; clone size: NA; D gene: NA; CDR3 protein: CASSLVQGGYEQYF; CDR3 DNA: TGTGCCAGCAGCTTAGTACAGGGTGGCTACGAGCAGTACTTC
V gene: TRBV7-9; J gene: TRBJ1-2; clone size: NA; D gene: NA; CDR3 protein: CAGGPHGGGGYTF; CDR3 DNA: TGTGCCGGGGGACCACACGGGGGAGGTGGCTACACCTTC
V gene: TRBV7-9; J gene: TRBJ1-6; clone size: once; D gene: NA; CDR3 protein: CASSLRNNSPLHF; CDR3 DNA: TGCGCCAGCAGCTTGCGGAATAATTCACCCCTCCACTTT
V gene: TRBV28; J gene: TRBJ1-5; clone size: NA; D gene: TRBD1; CDR3 protein: CASSPGTANQPQHF; CDR3 DNA: TGTGCCAGCAGTCCCGGGACAGCCAATCAGCCCCAGCATTTT
V gene: TRBV4-1; J gene: TRBJ1-1; clone size: NA; D gene: NA; CDR3 protein: CASSQVGGLAEAFF; CDR3 DNA: TGCGCCAGCAGCCAAGTTGGAGGGCTCGCTGAAGCTTTCTTT
V gene: TRBV30; J gene: TRBJ1-5; clone size: NA; D gene: TRBD1; CDR3 protein: CAWSVTAGGFQPQHF; CDR3 DNA: TGTGCCTGGAGTGTAACGGCAGGGGGCTTTCAGCCCCAGCATTTT
V gene: TRBV7-8; J gene: TRBJ2-6; clone size: NA; D gene: TRBD1; CDR3 protein: CASSLASRDSGNSGANVLTF; CDR3 DNA: TGTGCCAGCAGCTTAGCCTCCCGGGACAGCGGTAACTCTGGGGCCAACGTCCTGACTTTC
V gene: TRBV28; J gene: TRBJ1-3; clone size: once; D gene: TRBD1; CDR3 protein: CASSLGQVSGNTIYF; CDR3 DNA: TGTGCCAGCAGCCTCGGACAGGTCTCTGGAAACACCATATATTTT
V gene: TRBV6-6; J gene: TRBJ1-2; clone size: NA; D gene: NA; CDR3 protein: CASSYALNYGYTF; CDR3 DNA: TGTGCCAGCAGTTACGCGCTAAACTATGGCTACACCTTC
V gene: TRBV4-3; J gene: TRBJ1-4; clone size: NA; D gene: TRBD1; CDR3 protein: CASSRAGTADNEKLFF; CDR3 DNA: TGCGCCAGCAGCCGGGCGGGGACAGCCGATAATGAAAAACTGTTTTTT
V gene: TRBV5-1; J gene: TRBJ2-1; clone size: NA; D gene: NA; CDR3 protein: CASSLDFSRGFNEQFF; CDR3 DNA: TGCGCCAGCAGCTTGGACTTTAGCAGGGGATTCAATGAGCAGTTCTTC
V gene: TRBV9; J gene: TRBJ1-1; clone size: few; D gene: NA; CDR3 protein: CASSGGNWRNTEAFF; CDR3 DNA: TGTGCCAGCAGCGGTGGTAACTGGAGGAACACTGAAGCTTTCTTT
V gene: TRBV9; J gene: TRBJ1-2; clone size: NA; D gene: NA; CDR3 protein: CASSLRGGAGYTF; CDR3 DNA: TGTGCCAGCAGCCTCAGAGGTGGCGCTGGCTACACCTTC
V gene: TRBV5-6; J gene: TRBJ2-7; clone size: once; D gene: NA; CDR3 protein: CASSFVAGMAGQYF; CDR3 DNA: TGTGCCAGCAGCTTCGTTGCAGGGATGGCCGGGCAGTACTTC
V gene: TRBV19; J gene: TRBJ1-5; clone size: NA; D gene: NA; CDR3 protein: CASSLRGGADQPQHF; CDR3 DNA: TGTGCCAGTAGTCTCAGGGGTGGAGCGGATCAGCCCCAGCATTTT
V gene: TRBV11-2; J gene: TRBJ2-5; clone size: NA; D gene: TRBD1; CDR3 protein: CASSRLKKDRAFETQYF; CDR3 DNA: TGTGCCAGCAGCCGTTTAAAGAAGGACAGGGCTTTTGAGACCCAGTACTTC
V gene: TRBV11-2; J gene: TRBJ2-7; clone size: NA; D gene: NA; CDR3 protein: CASSLGGTSWYEQYF; CDR3 DNA: TGTGCCAGCAGCTTAGGAGGGACATCTTGGTACGAGCAGTACTTC
V gene: TRBV15; J gene: TRBJ1-6; clone size: NA; D gene: TRBD1; CDR3 protein: CATSTGQATGSPLHF; CDR3 DNA: TGTGCCACCAGCACCGGACAGGCCACCGGATCACCCCTCCACTTT
V gene: TRBV7-2; J gene: TRBJ1-2; clone size: NA; D gene: TRBD1; CDR3 protein: CASSPTGRINYGYTF; CDR3 DNA: TGTGCCAGCAGCCCGACAGGGAGGATCAACTATGGCTACACCTTC
V gene: TRBV27; J gene: TRBJ2-1; clone size: NA; D gene: TRBD2; CDR3 protein: CASSLLAGGNSYNEQFF; CDR3 DNA: TGTGCCAGCAGTTTATTAGCGGGGGGAAACTCCTACAATGAGCAGTTCTTC
V gene: TRBV11-1; J gene: TRBJ2-1; clone size: NA; D gene: NA; CDR3 protein: CASSFGGNEQFF; CDR3 DNA: TGTGCCAGCAGCTTCGGGGGCAATGAGCAGTTCTTC
V gene: TRBV9; J gene: TRBJ1-6; clone size: few; D gene: TRBD1; CDR3 protein: CASSAGDRAGSPLHF; CDR3 DNA: TGTGCCAGCAGCGCCGGGGACAGGGCTGGTTCACCCCTCCACTTT
V gene: TRBV19; J gene: TRBJ1-1; clone size: NA; D gene: NA; CDR3 protein: CASRTTESNTEAFF; CDR3 DNA: TGTGCCAGTAGGACAACAGAGTCCAACACTGAAGCTTTCTTT
V gene: TRBV18; J gene: TRBJ1-1; clone size: NA; D gene: NA; CDR3 protein: CASARQEVNTEAFF; CDR3 DNA: TGTGCCAGCGCCCGGCAGGAGGTTAACACTGAAGCTTTCTTT
V gene: TRBV7-2; J gene: TRBJ1-5; clone size: NA; D gene: NA; CDR3 protein: CASSLVAGTQPQHF; CDR3 DNA: TGTGCCAGCAGCTTAGTTGCAGGAACCCAGCCCCAGCATTTT
V gene: TRBV5-1; J gene: TRBJ1-2; clone size: NA; D gene: TRBD1; CDR3 protein: CASSFDRGYGYTF; CDR3 DNA: TGCGCCAGCAGCTTTGACAGGGGCTATGGCTACACCTTC
V gene: TRBV7-8; J gene: TRBJ1-2; clone size: NA; D gene: NA; CDR3 protein: CASSLTPNLGYTF; CDR3 DNA: TGTGCCAGCAGCTTGACACCAAACCTTGGCTACACCTTC
V gene: TRBV18; J gene: TRBJ1-5; clone size: NA; D gene: NA; CDR3 protein: CASSPGQDNQPQHF; CDR3 DNA: TGTGCCAGCTCACCAGGTCAGGATAATCAGCCCCAGCATTTT
V gene: TRBV19; J gene: TRBJ1-3; clone size: once; D gene: NA; CDR3 protein: CASSARQEYSGNTIYF; CDR3 DNA: TGTGCCAGTAGTGCCAGACAGGAGTACTCTGGAAACACCATATATTTT
V gene: TRBV6-5; J gene: TRBJ1-1; clone size: NA; D gene: TRBD1; CDR3 protein: CATSDREETEAFF; CDR3 DNA: TGTGCCACCTCGGACAGGGAGGAAACTGAAGCTTTCTTT
V gene: TRBV5-1; J gene: TRBJ1-6; clone size: NA; D gene: NA; CDR3 protein: CASSLYGSPLHF; CDR3 DNA: TGCGCCAGCAGCTTGTATGGCTCACCCCTCCACTTT
V gene: TRBV19; J gene: TRBJ2-3; clone size: NA; D gene: NA; CDR3 protein: CASSIGGVSTDTQYF; CDR3 DNA: TGTGCCAGTAGTATAGGCGGGGTGAGCACAGATACGCAGTATTTT
V gene: TRBV7-3; J gene: TRBJ2-3; clone size: NA; D gene: TRBD1; CDR3 protein: CASSSGQGTDTQYF; CDR3 DNA: TGTGCCAGCAGCTCGGGACAGGGGACAGATACGCAGTATTTT
V gene: TRBV12-1; J gene: TRBJ1-1; clone size: NA; D gene: NA; CDR3 protein: CASSFDRGRNTEAFF; CDR3 DNA: TGTGCCAGCAGCTTTGACAGGGGGCGAAACACTGAAGCTTTCTTT
V gene: TRBV7-2; J gene: TRBJ2-3; clone size: NA; D gene: TRBD2; CDR3 protein: CASSPSGGARGTDTQYF; CDR3 DNA: TGTGCCAGCAGCCCTAGCGGGGGGGCCCGTGGGACAGATACGCAGTATTTT
V gene: TRBV28; J gene: TRBJ2-5; clone size: NA; D gene: NA; CDR3 protein: CASRGGQEAQYF; CDR3 DNA: TGTGCCAGCAGGGGAGGACAAGAGGCCCAGTACTTC
V gene: TRBV5-1; J gene: TRBJ1-3; clone size: once; D gene: NA; CDR3 protein: CASSYTTQGSGNTIYF; CDR3 DNA: TGCGCCAGCAGCTACACGACACAGGGCTCTGGAAACACCATATATTTT
V gene: TRBV30; J gene: TRBJ1-2; clone size: NA; D gene: NA; CDR3 protein: CAWSVQGGAGYTF; CDR3 DNA: TGTGCCTGGAGTGTACAAGGGGGGGCTGGCTACACCTTC
V gene: TRBV28; J gene: TRBJ1-6; clone size: NA; D gene: NA; CDR3 protein: CASSSLEAGFSPLHF; CDR3 DNA: TGTGCCAGCAGTTCTCTCGAGGCAGGGTTTTCACCCCTCCACTTT
V gene: TRBV6-6; J gene: TRBJ1-1; clone size: NA; D gene: NA; CDR3 protein: CASAPVRNTEAFF; CDR3 DNA: TGTGCCAGCGCGCCGGTAAGGAACACTGAAGCTTTCTTT
V gene: TRBV2; J gene: TRBJ1-4; clone size: NA; D gene: NA; CDR3 protein: CASRGTSEEKLFF; CDR3 DNA: TGTGCCAGCAGGGGGACTAGCGAGGAAAAACTGTTTTTT
V gene: TRBV6-4; J gene: TRBJ2-1; clone size: NA; D gene: NA; CDR3 protein: CASTSPGTGDNEQFF; CDR3 DNA: TGTGCCAGCACATCGCCAGGGACGGGGGACAATGAGCAGTTCTTC
V gene: TRBV5-4; J gene: TRBJ2-5; clone size: NA; D gene: TRBD2; CDR3 protein: CASSLGLAGAETQYF; CDR3 DNA: TGTGCCAGCAGCTTGGGACTAGCGGGGGCAGAGACCCAGTACTTC
V gene: TRBV6-6; J gene: TRBJ1-4; clone size: once; D gene: NA; CDR3 protein: CASSYKRTQANEKLFF; CDR3 DNA: TGTGCCAGCAGTTACAAGCGGACTCAGGCTAATGAAAAACTGTTTTTT
V gene: TRBV15; J gene: TRBJ1-4; clone size: few; D gene: TRBD1; CDR3 protein: CATSRWTGEGEKLFF; CDR3 DNA: TGTGCCACCAGCAGATGGACAGGGGAAGGAGAAAAACTGTTTTTT
V gene: TRBV4-3; J gene: TRBJ1-1; clone size: once; D gene: NA; CDR3 protein: CASSRKTGSSTEAFF; CDR3 DNA: TGCGCCAGCAGCCGAAAGACAGGTTCGAGCACTGAAGCTTTCTTT
V gene: TRBV5-1; J gene: TRBJ2-6; clone size: NA; D gene: TRBD1; CDR3 protein: CASTSTGQVDFGANVLTF; CDR3 DNA: TGCGCCAGCACCTCAACGGGACAGGTGGACTTTGGGGCCAACGTCCTGACTTTC
V gene: TRBV7-2; J gene: TRBJ1-2; clone size: NA; D gene: NA; CDR3 protein: CASSLQGGDGYTF; CDR3 DNA: TGTGCCAGCAGCTTACAGGGAGGGGACGGCTACACCTTC
V gene: TRBV10-2; J gene: TRBJ1-1; clone size: few; D gene: NA; CDR3 protein: CASSEYRGNTEAFF; CDR3 DNA: TGCGCCAGCAGTGAGTACCGGGGGAACACTGAAGCTTTCTTT
V gene: TRBV7-2; J gene: TRBJ1-2; clone size: NA; D gene: NA; CDR3 protein: CASSFGTNANYGYTF; CDR3 DNA: TGTGCCAGCAGCTTTGGGACAAATGCTAACTATGGCTACACCTTC
V gene: TRBV18; J gene: TRBJ1-2; clone size: NA; D gene: NA; CDR3 protein: CASSPKGTPNANYGYTF; CDR3 DNA: TGTGCCAGCTCCCCCAAGGGGACACCCAACGCTAACTATGGCTACACCTTC
V gene: TRBV19; J gene: TRBJ2-2; clone size: NA; D gene: NA; CDR3 protein: CASSMSPTPNTGELFF; CDR3 DNA: TGTGCCAGTAGTATGTCACCTACTCCGAACACCGGGGAGCTGTTTTTT
V gene: TRBV5-6; J gene: TRBJ1-2; clone size: once; D gene: NA; CDR3 protein: CASSLMAFYGYTF; CDR3 DNA: TGTGCCAGCAGCTTAATGGCTTTCTATGGCTACACCTTC
V gene: TRBV18; J gene: TRBJ2-1; clone size: NA; D gene: NA; CDR3 protein: CASSPLVGGDNEQFF; CDR3 DNA: TGTGCCAGCTCACCCCTCGTGGGCGGGGACAATGAGCAGTTCTTC
V gene: TRBV5-1; J gene: TRBJ1-5; clone size: few; D gene: NA; CDR3 protein: CASSLLPGDDQPQHF; CDR3 DNA: TGCGCCAGCAGCTTGCTCCCAGGGGATGATCAGCCCCAGCATTTT
V gene: TRBV2; J gene: TRBJ1-6; clone size: NA; D gene: NA; CDR3 protein: CASRPTGKGSYNSPLHF; CDR3 DNA: TGTGCCAGCAGGCCCACAGGGAAGGGCTCCTATAATTCACCCCTCCACTTT